The sequence of this TCR beta chain was determined in a study of T cells in localized non-small cell lung cancer. The CDR3 totals 14 residues. Deletions cut 10 bases from V and 1 base from J, with 17 bases between. Germline V gene data show CDR1 as MNHGY and CDR2 as SAAAGT. Assay: immunoSEQ multiplex PCR; the TCRdb copy retains only in-frame clones and omits some. In the table there are about 3,700 clones, approximately 31% of which are singletons. The sequence was obtained from a male donor at least 60 years old with stage III lung adenocarcinoma. The sample was normal lung tissue next to the tumor, taken before any cancer treatment. V is TRBV6-8 and J is TRBJ2-7, with D possibly called TRBD1 or TRBD2 (5 bases each). For the CDR3, the DNA is TGTGCCATCCAGGCTAGGGGAGATTCCTACGAGCAGTACTTC. Translated: CAIQARGDSYEQYF.